The clone carrying this T cell receptor (beta chain) was detected ten times or more. The antigen is undetermined. The data were taken from a study of regulatory T cells in long-lasting Graves disease. Study details: A definition of persistent Graves' disease required over 5 years of antithyroid drugs plus positive TSH receptor antibodies. Broader study findings: Persistent disease samples used TRBV28, TRBJ1-2 and TRBJ2-5 preferentially.

Time point specified: persistent/refractory GD, antithyroid drugs over 5 years with positive TRAb. Making the TCR library involved RNA that had been extracted from PBMCs. Patients came through an endocrinology department, and that department was in Xi'an, China. The authors built TCR beta libraries using iRepertoire HTBI primers and Arm-PCR of CDR3 regions. One entry per CDR3 protein, called by TCRdb with MiXCR from the multiplex PCR reads. The sample lists 400,000 to 500,000 distinct CDR3 sequences, 21% seen once, with roughly an eighth in the top ten. CDR1 and CDR2 from the germline V gene are SNHLY and FYNNEI. V was pared by 3 bases and J by 4 bases, with 18 bases between. The CDR3 is made up of 16 amino acids.

This clonotype was sampled from a female donor with Graves disease. The chain uses TRBV2 and TRBJ2-5; tentatively, D is TRBD1 (6 bases). The specimen comprised peripheral blood mononuclear cells (PBMCs), sampled when the disease was refractory, from a patient treated with antithyroid drugs. The CDR3 protein is CASSERQGKRGETQYF. The CDR3 DNA reads as TGTGCCAGCAGTGAGAGGCAGGGGAAGAGGGGAGAGACCCAGTACTTC.